These T cell receptor beta chains were read from a single sample in a study of blood T cell repertoires in COVID-19. TCRdb's copy holds only in-frame clones and misses some; the assay was immunoSEQ multiplex PCR. The table includes about 58,000 clones, around 89% detected once. Sample: peripheral blood. The receptor source for this set is a woman in her sixties with active COVID-19. Both conserved end residues are part of each CDR3. D genes are given only for firm matches. Size values are once, few and many counts, or a class for expanded clones, and some rows have none.

V,size,D,J,DNA,CDR3
TRBV18,-,TRBD1,TRBJ1-5,TGTGCCAGCTCACCACCGGCAGGGGGATATGGCAATCAGCCCCAGCATTTT,CASSPPAGGYGNQPQHF
TRBV18,-,-,TRBJ2-3,TGTGCCAGCTCCCCGGACTTCCCTAGCACAGATACGCAGTATTTT,CASSPDFPSTDTQYF
TRBV3-1/TRBV3-2,-,TRBD1,TRBJ2-1,TGTGCCAGCAGCCCCGGGGACAGGGGGATCTTTTCCTACAATGAGCAGTTCTTC,CASSPGDRGIFSYNEQFF
TRBV7-2,-,TRBD2,TRBJ2-1,TGTGCCAGCACCTTAGGACTAGCGGGGCACAATGAGCAGTTCTTC,CASTLGLAGHNEQFF
TRBV7-9,-,-,TRBJ1-1,TGTGCCAGCAGCTTAGCAAATGGGCGGGGCACTGAAGCTTTCTTT,CASSLANGRGTEAFF
TRBV6-6,-,-,TRBJ2-7,TGTGCCAGCAGTTACACTACAGGGTTCTCCTACGAGCAGTACTTC,CASSYTTGFSYEQYF
TRBV5-1,-,-,TRBJ1-2,TGCGCCAGCAGCTCGGTTACGGGGGGCGGCTACACCTTC,CASSSVTGGGYTF
TRBV7-6,-,TRBD1,TRBJ1-1,TGTGCCAGCAGCCAGGGGGGAGAAGCTTTCTTT,CASSQGGEAFF
TRBV30,-,-,TRBJ1-1,TGTGCCTGGCGACTCATGAACACTGAAGCTTTCTTT,CAWRLMNTEAFF
TRBV6-2/TRBV6-3,once,-,TRBJ2-7,TGTGCCAGCAGTTACTCGATAGGCGGCACACTCTACGAGCAGTACTTC,CASSYSIGGTLYEQYF
TRBV29-1,-,TRBD2,TRBJ2-4,TGCAGCGTTGAAGAAGCGGGGGGGAAAAACATTCAGTACTTC,CSVEEAGGKNIQYF
TRBV5-5,once,-,TRBJ1-5,TGTGCCAGCAGCGAGTCAGGGGTTAAAGGCAATCAGCCCCAGCATTTT,CASSESGVKGNQPQHF
TRBV18,-,TRBD1,TRBJ1-5,TGTGCCAGCTCGCCCGGGACAGCTAGCAATCAGCCCCAGCATTTT,CASSPGTASNQPQHF
TRBV7-2,-,TRBD1,TRBJ1-4,TGTGCCAGCAGCTCGTCCGGGACAGGGAGGGAAAAACTGTTTTTT,CASSSSGTGREKLFF
TRBV18,-,TRBD2,TRBJ2-1,TGTGCCAGCTCACCCTTACTAGCGGGGGCCGTGAATGAGCAGTTCTTC,CASSPLLAGAVNEQFF
TRBV6-2/TRBV6-3,-,TRBD1,TRBJ2-7,TGTGCCAGCAGTTACACAGGGGGCTACGAGCAGTACTTC,CASSYTGGYEQYF
TRBV15,-,-,TRBJ2-1,TGTGCCACCACAGGGGAGGGTGAGCAGTTCTTC,CATTGEGEQFF
TRBV5-5,-,-,TRBJ1-4,TGTGCCAGCAGCCCCCTTCCAGGGGAGTCTAATGAAAAACTGTTTTTT,CASSPLPGESNEKLFF
TRBV5-5,-,TRBD1,TRBJ1-4,TGTGCCAGCAGCTTGTCGGGACAGGGCGGCGAAAAACTGTTTTTT,CASSLSGQGGEKLFF
TRBV4-2,-,TRBD1,TRBJ1-1,TGTGCCAGCAGCCAAGAGGGACAGGGGGCGGTGGCTTTCTTT,CASSQEGQGAVAFF
TRBV2,-,-,TRBJ2-3,TGTGCCAGCAGTGAAGAGATTCTAGCGCTCGTGGTAGATACGCAGTATTTT,CASSEEILALVVDTQYF
TRBV30,-,TRBD1,TRBJ1-5,TGTGCCTGGAGTGGGGACAGTCGGGGCAATCAGCCCCAGCATTTT,CAWSGDSRGNQPQHF
TRBV29-1,once,-,TRBJ2-4,TGCAGCGTTGACTCTCAGTACTTC,CSVDSQYF
TRBV9,once,-,TRBJ1-2,TGTGCCAGCAGCGTAGAACATCGACCAGGGCGAGGCTACACCTTC,CASSVEHRPGRGYTF
TRBV9,-,TRBD2,TRBJ2-1,TGTGCCAGCAGCGTAGTTAGCGGGGGGGCCTACAATGAGCAGTTCTTC,CASSVVSGGAYNEQFF
TRBV6-5,-,TRBD1,TRBJ1-6,TGTGCCAGCAGGAGGACAGGGGATAATTCACCCCTCCACTTT,CASRRTGDNSPLHF
TRBV5-1,-,-,TRBJ1-6,TGCGCCAGCAGCTTGGCCGCCCAGGTCTCCTATAATTCACCCCTCCACTTT,CASSLAAQVSYNSPLHF
TRBV27,-,TRBD1,TRBJ1-2,TGTGCCAGCAGTTTTAGGGGACAGACGGGCTACACCTTC,CASSFRGQTGYTF
TRBV25-1,-,-,TRBJ1-6,TGTGCCAGCAGTGAATCGCTCGGGAATTCACCCCTCCACTTT,CASSESLGNSPLHF
TRBV3-1/TRBV3-2,-,TRBD1,TRBJ2-7,TGTGCCAGCAGCCAGCCCCCGGGACAGGGGTGGTACGAGCAGTACTTC,CASSQPPGQGWYEQYF
TRBV5-1,-,TRBD1,TRBJ2-7,TGCGCCAGCAGCCAGTGGACAGGGGGGAACGAGCAGTACTTC,CASSQWTGGNEQYF
TRBV11-2,-,-,TRBJ2-1,TGTGCCAGCAGCCAGCGGCGGGGTGGTGGTGAGCAGTTCTTC,CASSQRRGGGEQFF
TRBV4-1,-,TRBD1,TRBJ2-4,TGCGCCAGCAGCCAAACCGGGACAGGTTCCCAAAACATTCAGTACTTC,CASSQTGTGSQNIQYF
TRBV3-1/TRBV3-2,-,TRBD1,TRBJ1-1,TGTGCCAGCAGCCATACAGGGGCTAGTACTGAAGCTTTCTTT,CASSHTGASTEAFF
TRBV7-9,-,TRBD1,TRBJ1-6,TGTGCCAGCAGCTTAGGGAGGGCAGGGGGTAATTCACCCCTCCACTTT,CASSLGRAGGNSPLHF
TRBV7-8,-,TRBD1,TRBJ2-1,TGTGCCAGCAGCTTAGGACAGGGTTTTTACAATGAGCAGTTCTTC,CASSLGQGFYNEQFF
TRBV2,-,TRBD1,TRBJ2-7,TGTGCCAGTAGGGGGACAGGGAACTACGAGCAGTACTTC,CASRGTGNYEQYF
TRBV7-2,-,-,TRBJ1-2,TGTGCCAGCAGCTTATTCGGCGTGGGACTTTCGAGCACCTTC,CASSLFGVGLSSTF
TRBV11-1,-,TRBD2,TRBJ2-5,TGTGCCAGCAGCCACCCGGGACTAGCAGATGTGGAGACCCAGTACTTC,CASSHPGLADVETQYF
TRBV9,-,-,TRBJ1-3,TGTGCCAGCAGCGTGGAGGACAGATCTGGAAACACCATATATTTT,CASSVEDRSGNTIYF
TRBV7-2,-,TRBD2,TRBJ2-7,TGTGCCAGCAGCCCCGGGGGGGGACCCTCCTACGAGCAGTACTTC,CASSPGGGPSYEQYF
TRBV5-1,-,TRBD1,TRBJ2-5,TGCGCCAGCAGCTTATCCGGGACAGGGGGAATGGAGACCCAGTACTTC,CASSLSGTGGMETQYF
TRBV6-4,-,-,TRBJ2-2,TGTGCCAGCAGTGAGGACAGTTCTACCGGGGAGCTGTTTTTT,CASSEDSSTGELFF
TRBV2,-,TRBD2,TRBJ2-2,TGTGCCAGCAGCTACCTCGGACTAGCGGGGAACACCGGGGAGCTGTTTTTT,CASSYLGLAGNTGELFF
TRBV9,-,-,TRBJ2-7,TGTGCCAGCAGCGTAGCTACTGAACAGTTCAACGAGCAGTACTTC,CASSVATEQFNEQYF
TRBV9,once,-,TRBJ2-3,TGTGCCAGCAGTCGTAGTGGTAAAGAGGATACGCAGTATTTT,CASSRSGKEDTQYF
TRBV28,-,-,TRBJ1-6,TGTGCCAGCAGAGTCTCAGGATCTAATTCACCCCTCCACTTT,CASRVSGSNSPLHF
TRBV30,-,-,TRBJ2-3,TGTGCCTGGAGTAGGGGTACGCTAGATACGCAGTATTTT,CAWSRGTLDTQYF
TRBV5-6,-,TRBD1,TRBJ2-1,TGTGCCAGCAGCCGGAGACAGGGAATCTCCTACAATGAGCAGTTCTTC,CASSRRQGISYNEQFF
TRBV5-1,-,TRBD2,TRBJ2-7,TGCGCCAGCAGCCCCACTAGCGGGGACGGCGAGCAGTACTTC,CASSPTSGDGEQYF
TRBV7-9,-,-,TRBJ1-4,TGTGCCAGCAGCTTAGCGCCGGGCAGGGTGGGAGAAAAACTGTTTTTT,CASSLAPGRVGEKLFF
TRBV6-5,-,-,TRBJ1-1,TGTGCCAGCAGTCTAAACAGGGAAGCCACTGAAGCTTTCTTT,CASSLNREATEAFF
TRBV5-1,-,-,TRBJ1-3,TGCGCCAGCAGCATCGAGGGGGACACCATATATTTT,CASSIEGDTIYF
TRBV5-4,-,-,TRBJ2-2,TGTGCCAGCAGCTGGGACTCCACGGGCACCGGGGAGCTGTTTTTT,CASSWDSTGTGELFF